The entry below describes one TCR beta chain. Its matching antigen is unknown. CDR3 length: 14 residues. V gave up 7 bases and J gave up 7 bases; unmatched junction bases: 5. Germline-derived CDR1 and CDR2 are SGHVS and FNYEAQ. This entry comes from a study of identical twins. A universal primer site was incorporated via template switching, and the cDNA contained unique molecular identifiers. Via MiXCR, TCRdb re-called the 5' RACE reads, giving one row per CDR3 protein. The sample records about 240,000 distinct CDR3 sequences, more than 9% being singletons. General study points: Within cord blood, abundant beta clonotypes carried fewer insertions, but memory repertoires showed no such trend. Analyses based on zero insertions could be partly confounded by invariant MAIT and iNKT cells. There was more out-of-frame TCR alpha sharing in monozygotic twins than models estimated.

The receptor was isolated from a man in his fifties in good health. The sequencing sample was made of memory T cells sorted from blood. The genes are TRBV7-6 and TRBJ2-1, with 12 bases matching TRBD1. CDR3 nucleotide sequence: TGTGCCAGCAACCCGGGACAGGGGGCGAATGAGCAGTTCTTC. It yields the protein CASNPGQGANEQFF. Full variable domain (missing parts from reference TRBV7-6 and TRBJ2-1): GAGVSQSPRYKVTKRGQDVALRCDPISGHVSLYWYRQALGQGPEFLTYFNYEAQQDKSGLPNDRFSAERPEGSISTLTIQRTEQRDSAMYRCASNPGQGANEQFFGPGTRLTVL.